This T cell receptor beta chain is drawn from a study of chemoradiotherapy in HPV16-positive cancers. CDR1 and CDR2 (germline): SGHNT, YYREEE (reference sequence). The J segment lost 2 bases and the V segment lost 6 bases, leaving 8 bases of the junction unmatched. The CDR3 runs 16 residues. Sequencing used immunoSEQ multiplex PCR; TCRdb keeps in-frame clones, though not all of them. The table lists 11,000 or so clones, around 66% of them singletons. V gene TRBV5-4 combines with J gene TRBJ2-3, with 11 bases fitting TRBD2. The clonotype originates from a human donor with HPV-associated anogenital cancer. This specimen was acquired from a patient who underwent chemoradiotherapy. CDR3 coding DNA: TGTGCCAGCACCTCTGGTAGCGGGGGGGCCACAGATACGCAGTATTTT. Its protein product is CASTSGSGGATDTQYF.